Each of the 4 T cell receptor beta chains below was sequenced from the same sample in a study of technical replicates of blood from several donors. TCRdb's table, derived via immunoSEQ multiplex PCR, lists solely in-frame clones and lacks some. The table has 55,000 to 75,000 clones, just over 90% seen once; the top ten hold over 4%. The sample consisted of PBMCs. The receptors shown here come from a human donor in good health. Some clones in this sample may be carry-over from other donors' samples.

CDR3 loop: CASSQQGYGYTF. CDR3 sequence (DNA): TGTGCCAGCAGCCAACAGGGTTATGGCTACACCTTC. The chain employs TRBV25-1 and TRBJ1-2, with D possibly matching TRBD1 (6 bases). V lost 6 bases and J 5 bases, leaving 10 bases between the germline ends. The CDR3 extends over 12 amino acids. Germline V lookup: CDR1 MGHDK, CDR2 SYGVNS.

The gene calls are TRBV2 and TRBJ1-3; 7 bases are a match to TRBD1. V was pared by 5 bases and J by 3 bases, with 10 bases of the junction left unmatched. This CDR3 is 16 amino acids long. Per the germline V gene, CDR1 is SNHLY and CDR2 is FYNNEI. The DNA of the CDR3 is TGTGCCAGCAGTAAAACCGACAGGGTAAATGGAAACACCATATATTTT. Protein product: CASSKTDRVNGNTIYF. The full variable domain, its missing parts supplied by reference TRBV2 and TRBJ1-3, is EPEVTQTPSHQVTQMGQEVILRCVPISNHLYFYWYRQILGQKVEFLVSFYNNEISEKSEIFDDQFSVERPDGSNFTLKIRSTKLEDSAMYFCASSKTDRVNGNTIYFGEGSWLTVV.

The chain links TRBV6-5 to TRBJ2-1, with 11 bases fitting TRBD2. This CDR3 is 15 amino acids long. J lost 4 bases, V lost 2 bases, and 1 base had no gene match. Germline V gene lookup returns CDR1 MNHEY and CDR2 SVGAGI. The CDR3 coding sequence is TGTGCCAGCAGTTACCTAGCGGGGGGTTACAATGAGCAGTTCTTC. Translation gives CASSYLAGGYNEQFF.

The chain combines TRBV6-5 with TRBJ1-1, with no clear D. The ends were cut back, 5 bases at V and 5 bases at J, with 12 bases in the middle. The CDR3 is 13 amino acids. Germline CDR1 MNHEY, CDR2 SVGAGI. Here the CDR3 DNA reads TGTGCCAGCAGTCGACCAGGAGGGACTGAAGCTTTCTTT. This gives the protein CASSRPGGTEAFF.